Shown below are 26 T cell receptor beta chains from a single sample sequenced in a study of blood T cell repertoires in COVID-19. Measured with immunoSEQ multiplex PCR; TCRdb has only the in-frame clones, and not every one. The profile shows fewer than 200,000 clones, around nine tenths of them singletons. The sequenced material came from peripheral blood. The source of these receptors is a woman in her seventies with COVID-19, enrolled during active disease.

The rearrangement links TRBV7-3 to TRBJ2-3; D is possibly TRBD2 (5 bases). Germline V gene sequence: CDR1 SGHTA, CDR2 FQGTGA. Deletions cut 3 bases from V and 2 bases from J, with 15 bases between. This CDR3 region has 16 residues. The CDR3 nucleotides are TGTGCCAGCAGCTTCTCTCCGGGGAAGCTCACAGATACGCAGTATTTT. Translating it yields CASSFSPGKLTDTQYF.

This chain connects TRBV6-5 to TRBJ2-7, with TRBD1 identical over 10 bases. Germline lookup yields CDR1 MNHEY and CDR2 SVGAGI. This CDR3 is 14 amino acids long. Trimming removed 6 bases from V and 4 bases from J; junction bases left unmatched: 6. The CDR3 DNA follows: TGTGCCAGCAGGCGGACAGGGGGTGATTACGAGCAGTACTTC. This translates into CASRRTGGDYEQYF.

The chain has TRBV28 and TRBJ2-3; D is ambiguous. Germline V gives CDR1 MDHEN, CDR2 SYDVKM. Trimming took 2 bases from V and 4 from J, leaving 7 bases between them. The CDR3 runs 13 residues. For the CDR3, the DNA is TGTGCCAGCAGTTTACGTGTTCCAGATACGCAGTATTTT. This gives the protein CASSLRVPDTQYF.

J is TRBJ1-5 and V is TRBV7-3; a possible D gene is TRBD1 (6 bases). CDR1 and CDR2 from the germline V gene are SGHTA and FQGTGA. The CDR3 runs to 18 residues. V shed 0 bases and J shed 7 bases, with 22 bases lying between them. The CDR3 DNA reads TGTGCCAGCAGCTTAACTTGGGGGCAGGGACGAGGGGACCAGCCCCAGCATTTT. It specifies CASSLTWGQGRGDQPQHF.

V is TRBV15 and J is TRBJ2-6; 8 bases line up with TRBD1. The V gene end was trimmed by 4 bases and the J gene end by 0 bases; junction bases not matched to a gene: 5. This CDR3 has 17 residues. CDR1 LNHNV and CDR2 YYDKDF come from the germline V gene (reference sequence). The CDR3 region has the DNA TGTGCCACCAGCATACGGACAGGGCCCTCTGGGGCCAACGTCCTGACTTTC. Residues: CATSIRTGPSGANVLTF. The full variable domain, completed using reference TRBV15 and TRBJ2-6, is DAMVIQNPRYQVTQFGKPVTLSCSQTLNHNVMYWYQQKSSQAPKLLFHYYDKDFNNEADTPDNFQSRRPNTSFCFLDIRSPGLGDTAMYLCATSIRTGPSGANVLTFGAGSRLTVL.

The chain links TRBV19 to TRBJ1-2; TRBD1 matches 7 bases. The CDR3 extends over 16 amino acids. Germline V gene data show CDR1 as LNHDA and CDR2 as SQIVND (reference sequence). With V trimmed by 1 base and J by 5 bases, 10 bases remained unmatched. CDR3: CASSIGFDRATYGYTF. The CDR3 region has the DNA TGTGCCAGTAGTATAGGGTTCGACAGGGCGACTTATGGCTACACCTTC. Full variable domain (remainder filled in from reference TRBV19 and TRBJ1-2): DGGITQSPKYLFRKEGQNVTLSCEQNLNHDAMYWYRQDPGQGLRLIYYSQIVNDFQKGDIAEGYSVSREKKESFPLTVTSAQKNPTAFYLCASSIGFDRATYGYTFGSGTRLTVV.

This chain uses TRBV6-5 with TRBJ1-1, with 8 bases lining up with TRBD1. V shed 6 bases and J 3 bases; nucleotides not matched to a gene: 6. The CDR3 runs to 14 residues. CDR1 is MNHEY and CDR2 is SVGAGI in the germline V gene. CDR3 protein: CASRNRGWDTEAFF. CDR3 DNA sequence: TGTGCCAGCAGAAACAGGGGGTGGGACACTGAAGCTTTCTTT.

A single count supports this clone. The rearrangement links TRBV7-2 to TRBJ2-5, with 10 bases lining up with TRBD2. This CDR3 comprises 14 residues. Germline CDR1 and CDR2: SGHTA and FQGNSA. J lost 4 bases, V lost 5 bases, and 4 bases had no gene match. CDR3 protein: CASSSSGGRETQYF. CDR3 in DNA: TGTGCCAGCAGCAGTAGCGGGGGGCGAGAGACCCAGTACTTC.

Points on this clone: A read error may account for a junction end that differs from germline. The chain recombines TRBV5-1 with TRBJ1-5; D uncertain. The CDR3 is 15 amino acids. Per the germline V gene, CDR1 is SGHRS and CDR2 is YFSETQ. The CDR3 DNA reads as TGCGCCAGCAGTTTGGACGGGGATAGCAATCAGCCCCAGCATTTT. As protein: CASSLDGDSNQPQHF.

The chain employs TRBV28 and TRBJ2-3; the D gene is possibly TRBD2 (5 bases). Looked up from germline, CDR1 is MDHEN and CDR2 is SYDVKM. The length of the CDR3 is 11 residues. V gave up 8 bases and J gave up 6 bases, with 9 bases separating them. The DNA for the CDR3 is TGTGCCAGCTCCTGGAGGGATACGCAGTATTTT. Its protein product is CASSWRDTQYF.

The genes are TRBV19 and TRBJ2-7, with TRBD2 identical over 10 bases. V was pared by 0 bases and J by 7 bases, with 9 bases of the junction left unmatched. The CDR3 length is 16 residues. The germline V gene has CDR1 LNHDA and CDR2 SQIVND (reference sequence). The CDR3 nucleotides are TGTGCCAGTAGTATAGATACCCCGGGACTAGCGAGGGAGCAGTACTTC. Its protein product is CASSIDTPGLAREQYF.

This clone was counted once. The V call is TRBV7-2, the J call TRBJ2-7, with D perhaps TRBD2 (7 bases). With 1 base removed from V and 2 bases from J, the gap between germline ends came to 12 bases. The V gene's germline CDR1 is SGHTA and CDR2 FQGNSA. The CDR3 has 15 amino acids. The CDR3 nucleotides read TGTGCCAGCAGCTTAGGGGGGGGCTACCCCTACGAGCAGTACTTC. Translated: CASSLGGGYPYEQYF.

CDR3 loop: CAWVPPGALSYEQYF. CDR3 bases: TGTGCCTGGGTTCCGCCTGGAGCGCTAAGCTACGAGCAGTACTTC. V is TRBV30 and J is TRBJ2-7; unclear D gene. Trimming took 5 bases from V and 3 from J, leaving 20 bases between them. Germline CDR1 is GTSNPN and CDR2 is SVGIG (reference sequence). The length of the CDR3 is 15 residues.

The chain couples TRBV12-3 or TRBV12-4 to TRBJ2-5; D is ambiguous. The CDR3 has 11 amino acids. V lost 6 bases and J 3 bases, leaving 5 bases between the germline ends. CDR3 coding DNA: TGTGCCAGCAGCCGCGAAGAGACCCAGTACTTC. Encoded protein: CASSREETQYF.

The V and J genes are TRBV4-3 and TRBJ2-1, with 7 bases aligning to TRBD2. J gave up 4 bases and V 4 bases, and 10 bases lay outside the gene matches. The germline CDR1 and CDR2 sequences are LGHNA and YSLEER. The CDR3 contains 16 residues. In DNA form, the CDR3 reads TGCGCCAGCAGCCGGGACCTAGCGGACACATACAATGAGCAGTTCTTC. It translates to CASSRDLADTYNEQFF.

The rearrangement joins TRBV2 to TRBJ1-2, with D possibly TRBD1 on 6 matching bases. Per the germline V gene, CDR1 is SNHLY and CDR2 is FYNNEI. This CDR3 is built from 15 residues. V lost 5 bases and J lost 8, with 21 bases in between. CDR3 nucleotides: TGTGCCAGCAGTATACGAAGCAGGGGTGCAGGGGGCTACACCTTC. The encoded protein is CASSIRSRGAGGYTF.

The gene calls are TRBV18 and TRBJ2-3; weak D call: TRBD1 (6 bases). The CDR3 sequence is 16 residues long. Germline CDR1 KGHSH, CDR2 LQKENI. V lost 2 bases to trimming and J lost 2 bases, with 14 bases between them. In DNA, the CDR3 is TGTGCCAGCTCACCAGACGGACAGACCTACACAGATACGCAGTATTTT. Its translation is CASSPDGQTYTDTQYF.

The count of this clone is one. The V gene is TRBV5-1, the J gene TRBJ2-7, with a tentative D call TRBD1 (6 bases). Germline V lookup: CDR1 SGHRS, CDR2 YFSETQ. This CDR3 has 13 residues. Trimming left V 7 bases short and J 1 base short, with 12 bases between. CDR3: CASFDRSSYEQYF. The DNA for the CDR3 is TGCGCCAGCTTTGACAGGTCTTCCTACGAGCAGTACTTC.

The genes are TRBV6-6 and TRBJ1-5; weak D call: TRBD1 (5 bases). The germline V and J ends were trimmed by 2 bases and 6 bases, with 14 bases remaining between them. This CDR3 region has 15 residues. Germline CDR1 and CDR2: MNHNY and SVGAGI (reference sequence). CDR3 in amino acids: CASSYGQGGIQPQHF. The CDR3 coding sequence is TGTGCCAGCAGTTACGGCCAGGGAGGGATTCAGCCCCAGCATTTT.

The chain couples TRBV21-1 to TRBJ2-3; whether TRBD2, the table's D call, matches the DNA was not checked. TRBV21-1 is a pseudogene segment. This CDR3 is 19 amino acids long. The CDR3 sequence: CASSKVVTSGRDCTDTQYF. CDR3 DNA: TGTGCCAGCAGCAAAGTAGTGACTAGCGGGAGGGATTGCACAGATACGCAGTATTTT.

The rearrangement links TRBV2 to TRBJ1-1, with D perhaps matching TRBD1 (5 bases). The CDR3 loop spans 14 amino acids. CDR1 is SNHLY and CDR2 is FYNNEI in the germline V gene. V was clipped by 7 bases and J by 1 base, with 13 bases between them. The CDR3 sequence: CASTLGGGNTEAFF. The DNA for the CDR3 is TGTGCCAGCACCCTTGGGGGGGGGAACACTGAAGCTTTCTTT.

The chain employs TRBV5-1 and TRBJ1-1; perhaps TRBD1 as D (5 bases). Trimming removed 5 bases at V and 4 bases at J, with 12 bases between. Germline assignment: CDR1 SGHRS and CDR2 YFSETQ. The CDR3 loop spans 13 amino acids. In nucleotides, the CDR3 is TGCGCCAGCAGTACCGGAGGGGTCACTGAAGCTTTCTTT. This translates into CASSTGGVTEAFF.

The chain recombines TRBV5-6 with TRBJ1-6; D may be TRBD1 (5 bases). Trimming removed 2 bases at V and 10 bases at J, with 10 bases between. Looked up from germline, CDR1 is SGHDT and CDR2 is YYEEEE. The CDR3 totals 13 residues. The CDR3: CASSFRAGSPLHF. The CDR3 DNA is TGTGCCAGCAGCTTCAGGGCGGGATCACCCCTCCACTTT.

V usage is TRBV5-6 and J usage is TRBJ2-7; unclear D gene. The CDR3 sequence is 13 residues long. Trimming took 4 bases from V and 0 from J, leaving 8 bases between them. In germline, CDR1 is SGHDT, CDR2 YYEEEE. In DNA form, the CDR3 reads TGTGCCAGCAGCCCGCTTAGCTCCTACGAGCAGTACTTC. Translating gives CASSPLSSYEQYF. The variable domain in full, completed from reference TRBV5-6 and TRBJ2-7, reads DAGVTQSPTHLIKTRGQQVTLRCSPKSGHDTVSWYQQALGQGPQFIFQYYEEEERQRGNFPDRFSGHQFPNYSSELNVNALLLGDSALYLCASSPLSSYEQYFGPGTRLTVT.

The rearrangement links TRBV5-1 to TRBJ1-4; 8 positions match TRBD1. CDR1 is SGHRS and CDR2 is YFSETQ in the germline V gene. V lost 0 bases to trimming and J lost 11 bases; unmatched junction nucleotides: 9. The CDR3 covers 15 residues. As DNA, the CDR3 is TGCGCCAGCAGCTTGGCGGGGGGACAGGTCAGCAAACTGTTTTTT. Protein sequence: CASSLAGGQVSKLFF.

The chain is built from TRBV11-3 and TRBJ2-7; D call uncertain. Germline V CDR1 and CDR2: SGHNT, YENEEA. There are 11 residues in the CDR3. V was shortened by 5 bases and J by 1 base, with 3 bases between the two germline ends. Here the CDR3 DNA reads TGTGCCAGCAGCCATTCCTACGAGCAGTACTTC. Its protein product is CASSHSYEQYF. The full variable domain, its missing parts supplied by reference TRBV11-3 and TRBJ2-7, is EAGVVQSPRYKIIEKKQPVAFWCNPISGHNTLYWYLQNLGQGPELLIRYENEEAVDDSQLPKDRFSAERLKGVDSTLKIQPAELGDSAVYLCASSHSYEQYFGPGTRLTVT.